This T cell receptor beta chain was captured by sequencing in a study of shared clonotypes between healthy human individuals. Findings and limits, study-wide: Shared across a few donors were roughly 5% of the naive CD4 clonotypes.

Only Caucasian adults living in Nashville, Tennessee made up the donor group. The repertoire was sequenced with immunoSEQ multiplex PCR; TCRdb's copy has only in-frame clones and lacks some. Among approximately 2,300,000 clones listed, under 95% were seen once. With 4 bases clipped from V and 6 bases from J, the junction kept 5 bases outside the gene matches. CDR1 SNHLY and CDR2 FYNNEI come from the germline V gene. The CDR3 contains 15 residues. This clone appeared a single time. Its antigen is unidentified. The V gene is TRBV2, the J gene TRBJ2-2, with 10 positions matching TRBD2. The sequence was collected from a man aged 18 to 30 in good health. Some clones in this sample may be carry-over from other donors' samples. The sequenced material came from naive CD4+ T cells from PBMCs. Documented subset: CD45RA+ positively selected. CDR3 residues: CASSGGTSVPGELFF. The CDR3 nucleotides are TGTGCCAGCAGTGGCGGGACTAGCGTTCCCGGGGAGCTGTTTTTT.